These 21 T cell receptor beta chains share one sample of origin, sequenced in a study of OX40 agonist ivuxolimab in advanced cancers. The data were produced by immunoSEQ multiplex PCR, yet TCRdb's version contains in-frame clones alone and is incomplete. Altogether roughly 72,000 clones are present, about 91% being singletons, with the ten largest covering roughly 10%. The starting material was CD4+ or CD8+ T cells sorted from blood, obtained in a trial of the OX40 agonist ivuxolimab. Receptors were obtained from an adult with an advanced solid tumor such as melanoma, head and neck, liver or kidney cancer.

The chain recombines TRBV7-9 with TRBJ2-7, with a weak D call TRBD2 (7 bases). This CDR3 is 16 amino acids long. V gave up 5 bases and J gave up 5 bases, with 22 bases separating them. The V gene's germline CDR1 is SEHNR and CDR2 FQNEAQ (reference sequence). CDR3 sequence: CASSQSPQRGADEQYF. The CDR3 nucleotides are TGTGCCAGCAGCCAATCACCCCAACGGGGGGCCGACGAGCAGTACTTC.

The chain links TRBV18 to TRBJ2-2, with 8 bases that match TRBD1. This CDR3 has 15 residues. V shed 2 bases and J 7 bases; nucleotides not matched to a gene: 6. CDR1 KGHSH and CDR2 LQKENI come from the germline V gene. The chain's CDR3 is CASSPTSGGNGELFF. In DNA form, the CDR3 reads TGTGCCAGCTCACCAACATCAGGGGGCAACGGGGAGCTGTTTTTT.

V is TRBV19 and J is TRBJ2-2, with 8 bases that match TRBD2. V shed 3 bases, J shed 4 bases, and the junction held 13 bases outside the gene matches. The CDR3 loop spans 18 amino acids. CDR1 and CDR2 (germline): LNHDA, SQIVND (reference sequence). The DNA of the CDR3 is TGTGCCAGTAGTATGGAAACACCGGGACTAGTCCTCACCGGGGAGCTGTTTTTT. Its translation is CASSMETPGLVLTGELFF.

J is TRBJ2-5 and V is TRBV5-1; D gene uncertain. The ends were cut back, 0 bases at V and 2 bases at J, with 5 bases in the middle. The CDR3 loop spans 13 amino acids. CDR1 and CDR2 from the germline V gene are SGHRS and YFSETQ. Written as DNA, the CDR3 is TGCGCCAGCAGCTTGGCTCAGCAAGAGACCCAGTACTTC. Translating it yields CASSLAQQETQYF.

The chain joins TRBV6-1 to TRBJ2-7; a possible D gene is TRBD1 (7 bases). The CDR3 sequence is 14 residues long. In germline, CDR1 is MNHNS, CDR2 SASEGT. The V end was cut by 8 bases, the J end by 3 bases, with 17 bases between. CDR3 sequence reads: CASCRQGGYYEQYF. The CDR3 DNA follows: TGTGCCAGCTGCCGACAGGGAGGATACTACGAGCAGTACTTC.

This chain links TRBV2 with TRBJ2-5; TRBD2 agrees at 8 bases. The J call may be mistaken, given a closer DNA end match to TRBJ2-7. CDR3 length equals 17 residues. The germline gives CDR1 SNHLY, CDR2 FYNNEI. For the CDR3, the DNA is TGTGCCAGCAGTGAATTTCCCAGCGGGAGATCGCCCTACGAGCAGTACTTC. It codes for CASSEFPSGRSPYEQYF.

This sequence joins TRBV9 and TRBJ2-3; 14 bases map to TRBD2. The CDR3 has 16 amino acids. Germline V gene sequence: CDR1 SGDLS, CDR2 YYNGEE. The trim removed 3 bases at V and 9 bases at J, leaving 9 bases unmatched. CDR3: CASSAGTSGSMDTQYF. The CDR3 DNA follows: TGTGCCAGCAGCGCGGGGACTAGCGGGAGTATGGACACGCAGTATTTT.

The chain couples TRBV7-9 to TRBJ1-4, with a possible D match to TRBD1 (5 bases). Trimming stripped 5 bases from V and 12 bases from J, with 19 bases between. Germline assignment: CDR1 SEHNR and CDR2 FQNEAQ (reference sequence). The length of the CDR3 is 14 residues. The CDR3 protein is CASSLRQYSWELFF. In nucleotides, the CDR3 is TGTGCCAGCAGCCTCAGACAGTACAGCTGGGAACTGTTTTTT.

This chain joins TRBV6-6 and TRBJ1-2; 7 positions agree with TRBD1. The trim removed 2 bases at V and 2 bases at J, leaving 2 bases unmatched. Germline values: CDR1 MNHNY, CDR2 SVGAGI (reference sequence). CDR3 length: 14 amino acids. CDR3 sequence (DNA): TGTGCCAGCAGTTACGGCAGGGGGAACTATGGCTACACCTTC. Residues: CASSYGRGNYGYTF.

This chain joins TRBV5-1 and TRBJ1-2, with a weak D call TRBD1 (5 bases). V was trimmed by 3 bases and J by 4 bases, leaving 16 bases between them. The germline CDR1 and CDR2 sequences are SGHRS and YFSETQ. There are 15 residues in the CDR3. CDR3 protein: CASSSGAGAFYGYTF. The DNA for the CDR3 is TGCGCCAGCAGCTCCGGGGCAGGAGCTTTCTATGGCTACACCTTC.

The genes are TRBV5-1 and TRBJ2-7, with D unresolved. CDR3 length: 12 amino acids. V lost 4 bases and J lost 4, with 9 bases in between. Germline V CDR1 and CDR2: SGHRS, YFSETQ. In nucleotides, the CDR3 is TGCGCCAGCAGCCATGAAAATTACGAGCAGTACTTC. Translating it yields CASSHENYEQYF.

The gene calls are TRBV10-3 and TRBJ2-7; TRBD2 is a possible D gene (6 bases). Trimming left V 3 bases short and J 0 bases short, with 12 bases between. The CDR3 has 15 amino acids. Germline lookup yields CDR1 ENHRY and CDR2 SYGVKD. CDR3 sequence (DNA): TGTGCCATCAGTGATCCGGGAGAGGGCTCCTACGAGCAGTACTTC. This sequence encodes CAISDPGEGSYEQYF.

The chain links TRBV28 to TRBJ1-2; 7 nucleotides line up with TRBD1. CDR1 is MDHEN, CDR2 SYDVKM, per germline. Trimming at V came to 7 bases and at J to 4 bases, leaving 9 bases not matched to a gene. The CDR3 totals 14 residues. CDR3 coding DNA: TGTGCCAGCACCATCAACAGGGGCACCTATGGCTACACCTTC. It specifies CASTINRGTYGYTF.

J is TRBJ2-1 and V is TRBV7-6; 9 nucleotides align to TRBD2. CDR1 SGHVS and CDR2 FNYEAQ come from the germline V gene. V was pared by 5 bases and J by 8 bases, with 16 bases of the junction left unmatched. This CDR3 region has 17 residues. The CDR3 sequence is CASSAPYSGSKSDEQFF. In DNA form, the CDR3 reads TGTGCCAGCAGCGCACCATATAGCGGGAGCAAGTCGGATGAGCAGTTCTTC.

Note on this clone: The final CDR3 position lacks the conserved phenylalanine or tryptophan, pointing to a likely read error. The DNA is omitted, as the CDR3 cannot be located on it reliably, and the CDR3 follows TCRdb's listing. The V and J genes are TRBV19 and TRBJ2-7; the table gives TRBD1 as D, unverified against the DNA. The CDR3 comprises 8 residues, both ends counted. Per germline, CDR1 LNHDA and CDR2 SQIVND (reference sequence). This CDR3 is CASSILQS.

The rearrangement links TRBV4-2 to TRBJ1-5, with D tentatively TRBD1 (6 bases). V lost 4 bases and J 3 bases, leaving 16 bases between the germline ends. Germline values: CDR1 LGHNA, CDR2 YNFKEQ. This CDR3 has 16 residues. CDR3 coding DNA: TGTGCCAGCAGCCCGCGTGGCGGGGACAACAATCAGCCCCAGCATTTT. This gives the protein CASSPRGGDNNQPQHF.

This clone has just one count. This chain joins TRBV5-4 and TRBJ1-1, with D uncertain. Trimming pared 3 bases from V and 1 base from J, leaving 16 bases between. The V gene's germline CDR1 is SGHNT and CDR2 YYREEE (reference sequence). The CDR3 length is 16 residues. The CDR3 region is CASSWEGRASNTEAFF. CDR3 nucleotide sequence: TGTGCCAGCAGCTGGGAAGGGAGGGCATCGAACACTGAAGCTTTCTTT.

The gene calls are TRBV10-1 and TRBJ2-7; TRBD1 matches 12 bases. Germline CDR1 WNHNN, CDR2 SYGVQD (reference sequence). J lost 3 bases, V lost 0 bases, and 3 bases had no gene match. There are 16 residues in the CDR3. The CDR3 region has the DNA TGCGCCAGCAGTGAGTCGGGGACAGGGGGCTTCTACGAGCAGTACTTC. Translated: CASSESGTGGFYEQYF.

The V gene is TRBV6-6, the J gene TRBJ1-3; D not resolved. This CDR3 spans 14 amino acids. CDR1 MNHNY and CDR2 SVGAGI come from the germline V gene (reference sequence). V lost 0 bases to trimming and J lost 4 bases, with 7 bases between them. The CDR3 nucleotides read TGTGCCAGCAGTTACTCACGAACGGGAAACACCATATATTTT. Translation gives CASSYSRTGNTIYF.

The chain carries TRBV29-1 and TRBJ2-7, with 12 positions matching TRBD2. There are 14 residues in the CDR3. Germline loops: CDR1 SQVTM, CDR2 ANQGSEA. V shed 4 bases and J 3 bases; nucleotides not matched to a gene: 4. The CDR3 coding sequence is TGCAGCGTTGCAGGACTAGCGGGGATCTACGAGCAGTACTTC. Amino acids: CSVAGLAGIYEQYF.

This clone was found once. The rearrangement links TRBV6-6 to TRBJ1-6, with D unresolved. Germline V gives CDR1 MNHNY, CDR2 SVGAGI (reference sequence). V dropped 6 bases and J dropped 7 bases, with 7 bases sitting between them. The CDR3 contains 12 residues. This CDR3 reads CASSLRNSPLHF. The CDR3 bases are TGTGCCAGCAGCCTCCGCAATTCACCCCTCCACTTT.